Below, 2 T cell receptor beta chains from the same sample are listed, as sequenced in a study of radiotherapy plus CTLA-4 blockade in lung cancer. Clones were read by immunoSEQ multiplex PCR, and TCRdb kept only the in-frame ones, dropping some. The top ten clones hold 2% to 3% of a sample with fewer than 140,000 clones, under 90% of them seen once. Sequenced material: peripheral blood, taken from a patient treated with radiotherapy plus ipilimumab. These TCRs come from a human donor with non-small cell lung cancer that progressed on radiotherapy plus ipilimumab. Some clones in this sample may be carry-over from other donors' samples.

V gene TRBV7-2 combines with J gene TRBJ1-6, with D maybe TRBD1 (6 bases). V lost 4 bases, J lost 0 bases, and 10 bases lay in between. The CDR3 is 16 amino acids. Germline V gives CDR1 SGHTA, CDR2 FQGNSA. CDR3 loop: CASSSTGSSYNSPLHF. DNA for the CDR3: TGTGCCAGCAGCTCAACAGGGAGCTCCTATAATTCACCCCTCCACTTT. The whole variable domain, filled in from reference TRBV7-2 and TRBJ1-6, reads GAGVSQSPSNKVTEKGKDVELRCDPISGHTALYWYRQSLGQGLEFLIYFQGNSAPDKSGLPSDRFSAERTGGSVSTLTIQRTQQEDSAVYLCASSSTGSSYNSPLHFGNGTRLTVT.

J is TRBJ1-2 and V is TRBV7-3, with D uncertain. V was trimmed by 0 bases and J by 8 bases, leaving 10 bases between them. The CDR3 has 13 amino acids. Per germline, CDR1 SGHTA and CDR2 FQGTGA. This CDR3 is CASSLTGGLGYTF. The CDR3 DNA reads as TGTGCCAGCAGCTTAACAGGAGGGTTGGGCTACACCTTC.